This section outlines one T cell receptor beta chain sequence together with its context. The data originate from a study of blood T cell repertoires in COVID-19. Across the whole study: Sources were T cells, B-cell-depleted T cells, or PBMCs; the material itself was cDNA or gDNA.

V shed 1 base, J shed 6 bases, and the junction held 8 bases outside the gene matches. CDR1 and CDR2 from the germline V gene are MGHRA and YSYEKL. CDR3 length: 16 amino acids. Method: immunoSEQ multiplex PCR; TCRdb's copy keeps in-frame clones and lacks some. The table includes approximately 140,000 clones, 84% detected once. Enrollees, about 18 to 95 years old, lived in 24 US areas. The chain is built from TRBV4-1 and TRBJ2-1; 8 bases are shared with TRBD2. Input material: PBMCs or T cells enriched from blood (not recorded which). This receptor was identified in a woman between 45 and 60 years old with acute COVID-19. CDR3 loop: CASSQGGREGGNEQFF. The CDR3 DNA reads as TGCGCCAGCAGCCAAGGGGGTCGGGAGGGCGGCAATGAGCAGTTCTTC.